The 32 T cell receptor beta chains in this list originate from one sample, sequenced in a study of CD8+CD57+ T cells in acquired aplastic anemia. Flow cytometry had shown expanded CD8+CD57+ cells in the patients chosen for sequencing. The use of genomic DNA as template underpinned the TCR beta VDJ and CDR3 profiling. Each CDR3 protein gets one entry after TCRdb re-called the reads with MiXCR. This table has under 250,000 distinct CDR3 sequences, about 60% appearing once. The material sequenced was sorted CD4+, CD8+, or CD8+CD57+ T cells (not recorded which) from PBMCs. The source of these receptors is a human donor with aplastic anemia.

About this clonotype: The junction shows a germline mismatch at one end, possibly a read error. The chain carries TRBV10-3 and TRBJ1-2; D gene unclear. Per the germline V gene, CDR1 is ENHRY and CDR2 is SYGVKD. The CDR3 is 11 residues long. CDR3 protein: CTISDLYGYTF. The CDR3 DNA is TGTACCATCAGTGACCTCTATGGCTACACCTTC.

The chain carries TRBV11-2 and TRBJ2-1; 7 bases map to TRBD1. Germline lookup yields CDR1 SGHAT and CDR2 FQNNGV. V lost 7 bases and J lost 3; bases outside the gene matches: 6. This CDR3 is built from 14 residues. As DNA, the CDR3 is TGTGCCAGCACCCGGGACAGCCTCTACAATGAGCAGTTCTTC. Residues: CASTRDSLYNEQFF.

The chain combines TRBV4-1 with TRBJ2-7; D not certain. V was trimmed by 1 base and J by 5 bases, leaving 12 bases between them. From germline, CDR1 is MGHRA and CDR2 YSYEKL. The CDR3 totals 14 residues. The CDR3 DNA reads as TGCGCCAGCAGCCAAGGTCAGGTGGGTAACGAGCAGTACTTC. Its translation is CASSQGQVGNEQYF.

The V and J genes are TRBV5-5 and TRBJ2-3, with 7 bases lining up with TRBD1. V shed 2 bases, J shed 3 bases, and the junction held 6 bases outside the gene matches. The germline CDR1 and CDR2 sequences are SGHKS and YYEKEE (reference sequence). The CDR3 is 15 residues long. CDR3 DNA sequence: TGTGCCAGCAGCTTAACACAGGGGTGGACAGATACGCAGTATTTT. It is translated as CASSLTQGWTDTQYF.

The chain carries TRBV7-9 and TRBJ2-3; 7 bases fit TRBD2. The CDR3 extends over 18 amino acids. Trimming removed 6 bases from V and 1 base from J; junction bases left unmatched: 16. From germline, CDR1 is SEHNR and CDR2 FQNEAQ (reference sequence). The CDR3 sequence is CASRLGRLAARGTDTQYF. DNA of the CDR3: TGTGCCAGCAGGTTGGGTCGGCTAGCGGCACGGGGCACAGATACGCAGTATTTT.

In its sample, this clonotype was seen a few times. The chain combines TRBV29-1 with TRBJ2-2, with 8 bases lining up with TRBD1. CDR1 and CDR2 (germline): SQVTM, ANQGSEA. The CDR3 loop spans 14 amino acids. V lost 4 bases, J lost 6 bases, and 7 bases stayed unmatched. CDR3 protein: CSVVTGGFAGELFF. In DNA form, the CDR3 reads TGCAGCGTTGTCACAGGGGGGTTTGCCGGGGAGCTGTTTTTT.

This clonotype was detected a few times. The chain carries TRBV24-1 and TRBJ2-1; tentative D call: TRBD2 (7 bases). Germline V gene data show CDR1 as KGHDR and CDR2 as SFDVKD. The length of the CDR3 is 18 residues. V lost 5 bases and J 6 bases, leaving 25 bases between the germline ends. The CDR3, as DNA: TGTGCCACCAGTGGGGGACTACAAGGGGGGGGATGGTCCAATGAGCAGTTCTTC. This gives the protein CATSGGLQGGGWSNEQFF.

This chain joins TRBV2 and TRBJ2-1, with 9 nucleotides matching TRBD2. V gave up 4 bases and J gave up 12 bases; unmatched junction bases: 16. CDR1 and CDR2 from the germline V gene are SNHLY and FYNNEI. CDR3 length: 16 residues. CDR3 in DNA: TGTGCCAGCAGTGCGGACCTCTCGGCGGGGGGGCCGCCGCAGTTCTTC. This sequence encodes CASSADLSAGGPPQFF.

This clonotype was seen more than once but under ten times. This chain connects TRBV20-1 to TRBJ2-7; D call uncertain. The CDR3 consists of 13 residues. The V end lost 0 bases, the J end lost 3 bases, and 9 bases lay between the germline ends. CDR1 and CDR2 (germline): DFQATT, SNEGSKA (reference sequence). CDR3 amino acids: CSARDPGGYEQYF. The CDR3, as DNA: TGCAGTGCTAGAGATCCGGGCGGCTACGAGCAGTACTTC.

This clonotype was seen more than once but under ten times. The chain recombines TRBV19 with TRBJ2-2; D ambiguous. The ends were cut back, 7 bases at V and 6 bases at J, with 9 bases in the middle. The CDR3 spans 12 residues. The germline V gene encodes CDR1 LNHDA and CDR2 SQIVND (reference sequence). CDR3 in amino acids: CASILGPGELFF. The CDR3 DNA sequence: TGTGCCAGTATTTTAGGGCCCGGGGAGCTGTTTTTT.

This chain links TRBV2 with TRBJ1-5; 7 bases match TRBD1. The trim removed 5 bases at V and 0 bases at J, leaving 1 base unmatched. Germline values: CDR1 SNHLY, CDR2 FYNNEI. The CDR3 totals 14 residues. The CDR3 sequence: CASSPGGSNQPQHF. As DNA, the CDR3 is TGTGCCAGCAGTCCAGGGGGTAGCAATCAGCCCCAGCATTTT.

The CDR3 DNA is TGTGCCAGCAGCTTAGTGGGCATAACAAGCTCCTACGAGCAGTACTTC. Encoded protein: CASSLVGITSSYEQYF. The chain recombines TRBV7-9 with TRBJ2-7; no reliable D call. The CDR3 consists of 16 residues. V lost 1 base, J lost 0 bases, and 13 bases lay in between. Germline V gene data show CDR1 as SEHNR and CDR2 as FQNEAQ (reference sequence).

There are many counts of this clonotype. CDR3 DNA sequence: TGTGCCAGCAGCCTCCCCTTGGGGCGGAGCAATCAGCCCCAGCATTTT. Translation gives CASSLPLGRSNQPQHF. This sequence joins TRBV7-8 and TRBJ1-5, with D possibly being TRBD1 (5 bases). CDR3 length: 16 amino acids. V was trimmed by 5 bases and J by 1 base, leaving 15 bases between them. Per the germline V gene, CDR1 is SGHVS and CDR2 is FQNEAQ.

This CDR3 reads CASSSAGQGKGTEAFF. As DNA, the CDR3 is TGTGCCAGCAGCTCGGCCGGACAGGGGAAGGGAACTGAAGCTTTCTTT. The gene calls are TRBV7-3 and TRBJ1-1; 9 positions agree with TRBD1. Trimming took 4 bases from V and 5 from J; bases not matched to a gene: 11. The length of the CDR3 is 16 residues. Germline CDR1 is SGHTA and CDR2 is FQGTGA.

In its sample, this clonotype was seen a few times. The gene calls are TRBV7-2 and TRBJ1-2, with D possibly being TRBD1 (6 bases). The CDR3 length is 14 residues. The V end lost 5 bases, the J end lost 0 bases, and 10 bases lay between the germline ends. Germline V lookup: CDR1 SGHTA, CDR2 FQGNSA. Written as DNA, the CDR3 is TGTGCCAGCAGCCCAGGACAGTCTAACTATGGCTACACCTTC. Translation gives CASSPGQSNYGYTF.

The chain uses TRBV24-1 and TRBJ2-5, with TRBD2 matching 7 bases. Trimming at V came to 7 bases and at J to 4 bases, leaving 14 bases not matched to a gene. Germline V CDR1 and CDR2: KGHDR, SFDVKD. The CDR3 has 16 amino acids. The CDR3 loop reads CATSPIPLERGETQYF. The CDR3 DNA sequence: TGTGCCACCAGCCCCATACCCCTCGAGCGGGGAGAGACCCAGTACTTC.

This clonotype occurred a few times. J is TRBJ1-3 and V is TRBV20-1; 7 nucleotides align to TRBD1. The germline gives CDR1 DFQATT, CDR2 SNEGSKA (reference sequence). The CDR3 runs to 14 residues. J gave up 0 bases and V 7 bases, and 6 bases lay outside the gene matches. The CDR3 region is CSVLQGGSGNTIYF. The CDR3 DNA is TGCAGTGTCCTTCAGGGGGGCTCTGGAAACACCATATATTTT.

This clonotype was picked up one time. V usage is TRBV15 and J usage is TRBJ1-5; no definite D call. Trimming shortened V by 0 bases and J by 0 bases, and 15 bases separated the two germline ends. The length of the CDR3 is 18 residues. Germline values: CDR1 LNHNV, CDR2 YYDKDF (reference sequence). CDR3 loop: CATSRDSGRLYSNQPQHF. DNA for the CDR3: TGTGCCACCAGCAGAGATAGTGGGCGCCTCTATAGCAATCAGCCCCAGCATTTT.

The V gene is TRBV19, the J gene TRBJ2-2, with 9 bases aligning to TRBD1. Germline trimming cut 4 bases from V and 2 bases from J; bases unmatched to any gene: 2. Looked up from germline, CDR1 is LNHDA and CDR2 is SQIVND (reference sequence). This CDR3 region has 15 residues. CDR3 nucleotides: TGTGCCAGTAGTAGGGACAGGGAAAACACCGGGGAGCTGTTTTTT. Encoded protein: CASSRDRENTGELFF.

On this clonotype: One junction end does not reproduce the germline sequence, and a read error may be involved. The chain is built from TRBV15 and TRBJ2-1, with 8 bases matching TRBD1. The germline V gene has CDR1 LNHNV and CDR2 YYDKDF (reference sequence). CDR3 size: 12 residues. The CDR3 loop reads CATSGEDREPFF. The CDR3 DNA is TGTGCCACCAGCGGAGAGGACAGGGAACCATTCTTC. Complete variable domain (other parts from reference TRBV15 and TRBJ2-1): DAMVIQNPRYQVTQFGKPVTLSCSQTLNHNVMYWYQQKSSQAPKLLFHYYDKDFNNEADTPDNFQSRRPNTSFCFLDIRSPGLGDTAMYLCATSGEDREPFFGPGTRLTVL.

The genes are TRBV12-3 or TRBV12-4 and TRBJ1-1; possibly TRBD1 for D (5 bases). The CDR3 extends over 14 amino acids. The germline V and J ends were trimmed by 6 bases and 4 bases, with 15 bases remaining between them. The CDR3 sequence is CASRPRVRGTEAFF. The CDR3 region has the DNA TGTGCCAGCAGACCCCGGGTGAGGGGCACTGAAGCTTTCTTT.

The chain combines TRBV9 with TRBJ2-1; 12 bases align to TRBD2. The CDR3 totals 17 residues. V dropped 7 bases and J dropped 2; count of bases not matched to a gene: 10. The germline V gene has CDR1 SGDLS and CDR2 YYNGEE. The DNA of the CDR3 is TGTGCCAGCCAACCCGCTTCTAGCGGGGGGGCCTACAATGAGCAGTTCTTC. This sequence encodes CASQPASSGGAYNEQFF. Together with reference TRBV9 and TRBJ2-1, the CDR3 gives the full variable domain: DSGVTQTPKHLITATGQRVTLRCSPRSGDLSVYWYQQSLDQGLQFLIQYYNGEERAKGNILERFSAQQFPDLHSELNLSSLELGDSALYFCASQPASSGGAYNEQFFGPGTRLTVL.

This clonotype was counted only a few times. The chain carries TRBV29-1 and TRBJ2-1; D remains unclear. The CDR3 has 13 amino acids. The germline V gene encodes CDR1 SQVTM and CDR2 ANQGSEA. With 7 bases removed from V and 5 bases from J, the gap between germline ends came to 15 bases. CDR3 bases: TGCAGCGCAAAAAAGGGTCTGGACAATGAGCAGTTCTTC. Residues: CSAKKGLDNEQFF.

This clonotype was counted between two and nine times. In nucleotides, the CDR3 is TGTGCCAGTAGTGTCCTGACAGGAACAGATACGCAGTATTTT. Its translation: CASSVLTGTDTQYF. The rearrangement links TRBV19 to TRBJ2-3; D perhaps matches TRBD1 (6 bases). The CDR3 runs to 14 residues. With 5 bases removed from V and 3 bases from J, the gap between germline ends came to 12 bases. CDR1 is LNHDA and CDR2 is SQIVND in the germline V gene (reference sequence).

The CDR3 loop reads CSVEARGLINEQFF. DNA for the CDR3: TGCAGCGTTGAAGCCCGGGGGCTTATCAATGAGCAGTTCTTC. The chain links TRBV29-1 to TRBJ2-1; possibly TRBD1 or TRBD2 for D (6 bases each). The CDR3 totals 14 residues. V was trimmed by 1 base and J by 6 bases, leaving 13 bases between them. Germline values: CDR1 SQVTM, CDR2 ANQGSEA.

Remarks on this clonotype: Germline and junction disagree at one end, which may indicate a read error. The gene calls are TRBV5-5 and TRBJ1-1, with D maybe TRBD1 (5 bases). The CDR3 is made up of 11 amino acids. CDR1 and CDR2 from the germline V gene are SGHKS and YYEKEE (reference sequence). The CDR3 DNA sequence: TGCGCCAGTGGGGGTCCCACTGAAGCTTTCTTT. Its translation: CASGGPTEAFF.

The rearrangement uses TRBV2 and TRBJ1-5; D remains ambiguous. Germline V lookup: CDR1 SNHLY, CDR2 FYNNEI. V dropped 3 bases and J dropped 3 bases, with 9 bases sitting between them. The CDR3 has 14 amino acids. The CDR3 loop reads CASSDRGNNQPQHF. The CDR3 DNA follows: TGTGCCAGCAGTGACCGGGGTAACAATCAGCCCCAGCATTTT.

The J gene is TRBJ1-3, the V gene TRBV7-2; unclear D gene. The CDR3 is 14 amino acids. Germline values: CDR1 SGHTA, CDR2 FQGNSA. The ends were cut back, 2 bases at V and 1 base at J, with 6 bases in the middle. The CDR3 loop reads CASSLWGSGNTIYF. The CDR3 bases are TGTGCCAGCAGCTTATGGGGTTCTGGAAACACCATATATTTT.

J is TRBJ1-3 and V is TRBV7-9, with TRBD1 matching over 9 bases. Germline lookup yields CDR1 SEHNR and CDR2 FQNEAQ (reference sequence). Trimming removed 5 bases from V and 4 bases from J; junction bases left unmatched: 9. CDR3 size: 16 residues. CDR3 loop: CASSTPQQGAGNTIYF. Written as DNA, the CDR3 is TGTGCCAGCAGCACTCCACAACAGGGGGCGGGAAACACCATATATTTT.

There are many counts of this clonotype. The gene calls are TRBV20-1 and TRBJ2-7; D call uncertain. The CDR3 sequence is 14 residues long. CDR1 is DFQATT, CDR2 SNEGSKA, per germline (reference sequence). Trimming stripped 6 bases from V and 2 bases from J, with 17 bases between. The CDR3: CSATTRDFTYEQYF. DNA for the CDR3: TGCAGTGCCACTACACGAGACTTTACCTACGAGCAGTACTTC.

The CDR3 DNA reads TGTGCCAGCAGGGAAGCCGAAAACATGAACACTGAAGCTTTCTTT. It is translated as CASREAENMNTEAFF. The gene calls are TRBV7-8 and TRBJ1-1, with no clear D. CDR3 size: 15 residues. The germline V gene has CDR1 SGHVS and CDR2 FQNEAQ. V was clipped by 6 bases and J by 0 bases, with 14 bases between them.

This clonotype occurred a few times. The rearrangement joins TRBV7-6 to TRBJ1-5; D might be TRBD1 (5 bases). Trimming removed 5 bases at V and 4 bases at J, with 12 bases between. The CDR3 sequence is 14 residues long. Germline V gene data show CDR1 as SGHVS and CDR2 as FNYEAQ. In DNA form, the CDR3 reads TGTGCCAGCAGCACGGGGGACGGGAATCAGCCCCAGCATTTT. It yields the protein CASSTGDGNQPQHF.